One sample yielded the 18 T cell receptor beta chains listed below, sequenced in a study of blood T cell repertoires in COVID-19. Method: immunoSEQ multiplex PCR; TCRdb's copy keeps in-frame clones and lacks some. The table includes fewer than 250,000 clones, 83% detected once. The sample consisted of peripheral blood. All receptors come from a woman between 50 and 59 years old with acute or convalescent COVID-19.

The gene calls are TRBV4-2 and TRBJ2-1; no definite D call. CDR3 size: 12 residues. In germline, CDR1 is LGHNA, CDR2 YNFKEQ. The V and J ends lost 1 base and 7 bases respectively, with 5 bases between them. The CDR3 sequence: CASSQAKNEQFF. The CDR3 DNA reads TGTGCCAGCAGCCAAGCCAAAAATGAGCAGTTCTTC.

The chain couples TRBV30 to TRBJ1-5, with D unresolved. V lost 1 base and J 5 bases, leaving 9 bases between the germline ends. This CDR3 has 13 residues. Germline loops: CDR1 GTSNPN, CDR2 SVGIG (reference sequence). The CDR3 bases are TGTGCCTGGAGTGCGCGGGTCGATCAGCCCCAGCATTTT. Its translation: CAWSARVDQPQHF.

The chain uses TRBV3-1 (or the pseudogene TRBV3-2) and TRBJ1-4; 7 bases agree with TRBD1. The germline gives CDR1 LGHDT, CDR2 YNNKEL (reference sequence). The CDR3 length is 13 residues. V lost 4 bases and J lost 7; bases outside the gene matches: 3. The CDR3 DNA reads TGTGCCAGCAGCCGACAGGGCGGTGAAAAACTGTTTTTT. This encodes CASSRQGGEKLFF.

This CDR3 reads CSASSSATNEKLFF. DNA for the CDR3: TGCAGCGCTAGTAGCAGTGCAACTAATGAAAAACTGTTTTTT. J is TRBJ1-4 and V is TRBV29-1, with D hard to call. V lost 7 bases and J 0 bases, leaving 12 bases between the germline ends. Germline V lookup: CDR1 SQVTM, CDR2 ANQGSEA. The CDR3 is 14 amino acids.

The V call is TRBV2, the J call TRBJ2-5; unclear D gene. The V and J ends lost 6 bases and 1 base respectively, with 12 bases between them. The germline gives CDR1 SNHLY, CDR2 FYNNEI. This CDR3 is 14 amino acids long. This CDR3 is CASRVHPGQETQYF. As DNA, the CDR3 is TGTGCCAGCAGGGTACACCCAGGCCAAGAGACCCAGTACTTC. Filled out from reference TRBV2 and TRBJ2-5, the complete variable domain reads EPEVTQTPSHQVTQMGQEVILRCVPISNHLYFYWYRQILGQKVEFLVSFYNNEISEKSEIFDDQFSVERPDGSNFTLKIRSTKLEDSAMYFCASRVHPGQETQYFGPGTRLLVL.

The chain is built from TRBV6-6 and TRBJ1-2; 9 nucleotides line up with TRBD1. The CDR3 runs to 18 residues. With V trimmed by 6 bases and J by 4 bases, 18 bases remained unmatched. Per germline, CDR1 MNHNY and CDR2 SVGAGI (reference sequence). This CDR3 reads CASRRGGTGLGQSYGYTF. The CDR3 bases are TGTGCCAGCAGGCGAGGGGGGACAGGGTTAGGGCAGTCCTATGGCTACACCTTC.

This clone showed up just once. The chain couples TRBV18 to TRBJ2-3; D not certain. The CDR3 is made up of 14 amino acids. Germline V lookup: CDR1 KGHSH, CDR2 LQKENI. V dropped 0 bases and J dropped 4 bases, with 8 bases sitting between them. The CDR3 region is CASSPPSVADTQYF. CDR3 bases: TGTGCCAGCTCACCACCAAGCGTGGCAGATACGCAGTATTTT.

This chain links TRBV10-3 with TRBJ1-1; perhaps TRBD1 as D (5 bases). V lost 2 bases to trimming and J lost 3 bases, with 7 bases between them. This CDR3 region has 13 residues. Germline assignment: CDR1 ENHRY and CDR2 SYGVKD. CDR3 residues: CAISERQHTEAFF. CDR3 bases: TGTGCCATCAGTGAGAGACAGCACACTGAAGCTTTCTTT.

The V call is TRBV24-1, the J call TRBJ2-4, with D perhaps TRBD2 (5 bases). V was pared by 7 bases and J by 0 bases, with 21 bases between. CDR3 length: 18 amino acids. Germline-derived CDR1 and CDR2 are KGHDR and SFDVKD. The chain's CDR3 is CATSRRGLIFSAKNIQYF. The CDR3 nucleotides are TGTGCCACCAGCCGCCGAGGGCTAATATTCTCAGCCAAAAACATTCAGTACTTC.

The V and J genes are TRBV30 and TRBJ1-6, with 10 bases identical to TRBD1. Trimming at V came to 4 bases and at J to 6 bases, leaving 9 bases not matched to a gene. Per the germline V gene, CDR1 is GTSNPN and CDR2 is SVGIG (reference sequence). This CDR3 has 16 amino acids. The CDR3 is CAWTRDRGTGNSPLHF. CDR3 nucleotide sequence: TGTGCCTGGACAAGGGACAGGGGAACGGGTAATTCACCCCTCCACTTT.

The chain recombines TRBV5-4 with TRBJ2-1, with 7 bases fitting TRBD2. This CDR3 spans 20 amino acids. CDR1 is SGHNT and CDR2 is YYREEE in the germline V gene (reference sequence). The V and J ends lost 2 bases and 1 base, in that order; junction bases with no gene match: 18. The chain's CDR3 is CASSFGAVRGGSRSYNEQFF. CDR3 DNA: TGTGCCAGCAGCTTCGGAGCCGTCCGAGGCGGGAGTAGGTCCTACAATGAGCAGTTCTTC.

This chain uses TRBV6-6 with TRBJ2-7; 9 bases are shared with TRBD2. Losses at the gene ends were 2 bases for V and 5 bases for J; bases not matched to a gene: 4. Looked up from germline, CDR1 is MNHNY and CDR2 is SVGAGI (reference sequence). The CDR3 is 14 amino acids. Written as DNA, the CDR3 is TGTGCCAGCAGTTACATGCGGGAGGGCCACGAGCAGTACTTC. Translation: CASSYMREGHEQYF.

The J gene is TRBJ2-2, the V gene TRBV19; D gene uncertain. V dropped 2 bases and J dropped 5 bases, with 12 bases sitting between them. From germline, CDR1 is LNHDA and CDR2 SQIVND (reference sequence). The CDR3 has 15 residues. The CDR3: CASSINTASTGELFF. The CDR3 DNA reads TGTGCCAGTAGTATAAATACTGCTTCAACCGGGGAGCTGTTTTTT.

This clone was recorded only once. V and J are TRBV7-6 and TRBJ2-7, with TRBD1 as a possible D gene (7 bases). The CDR3 length is 14 residues. From germline, CDR1 is SGHVS and CDR2 FNYEAQ. V was pared by 6 bases and J by 2 bases, with 14 bases between. The CDR3 protein is CASSVQGTPYEQYF. As DNA, the CDR3 is TGTGCCAGCAGTGTACAGGGGACTCCCTACGAGCAGTACTTC.

This clone was recorded once. The chain joins TRBV6-2 or TRBV6-3 to TRBJ1-5; D remains ambiguous. CDR1 is MNHEY and CDR2 is SVGEGT in the germline V gene. Trimming took 2 bases from V and 7 from J, leaving 12 bases between them. The CDR3 spans 14 residues. CDR3 region: CASSYAGYEQPQHF. CDR3 DNA sequence: TGTGCCAGCAGTTACGCGGGGTACGAACAGCCCCAGCATTTT.

The chain recombines TRBV2 with TRBJ1-2, with D possibly matching TRBD1 (6 bases). The germline V gene has CDR1 SNHLY and CDR2 FYNNEI. This CDR3 spans 14 amino acids. Trimming took 8 bases from V and 4 from J, leaving 17 bases between them. CDR3 loop: CASWAGEVGYGYTF. Written as DNA, the CDR3 is TGTGCCAGCTGGGCAGGGGAAGTGGGCTATGGCTACACCTTC.

This rearrangement joins TRBV4-1 to TRBJ1-2; a weak D match, TRBD1 (6 bases). This CDR3 is 14 amino acids long. Deletions cut 3 bases from V and 8 bases from J, with 16 bases between. In germline, CDR1 is MGHRA, CDR2 YSYEKL. The CDR3 nucleotides are TGCGCCAGCAGCCATGCCAGGGCGGGGGCGGGCTACACCTTC. Its translation: CASSHARAGAGYTF.

The chain uses TRBV6-1 and TRBJ2-3; a weak D match, TRBD2 (6 bases). Germline loops: CDR1 MNHNS, CDR2 SASEGT. This CDR3 region has 15 residues. V was trimmed by 2 bases and J by 4 bases, leaving 13 bases between them. CDR3 protein: CASSEIGSEADTQYF. The CDR3 coding sequence is TGTGCCAGCAGTGAAATCGGGAGTGAGGCAGATACGCAGTATTTT.